One and the same sample provided the 13 T cell receptor beta chains below, sequenced in a study of T cell responses to AZD1222 COVID-19 vaccine. Generated by immunoSEQ multiplex PCR, the TCRdb table keeps only in-frame clones and is missing some. The sample lists roughly 97,000 clones, 93% occurring once. Sequencing used peripheral blood, obtained on day 0 of AZD1222 vaccination. Receptors originate from an adult in good health.

CDR3 coding DNA: TGTGCCAGCAGCCCGACAGGGGCCTCTGGAAACACCATATATTTT. Translation: CASSPTGASGNTIYF. The chain is built from TRBV3-1 (or the pseudogene TRBV3-2) and TRBJ1-3; TRBD1 agrees at 8 bases. CDR1 and CDR2 (germline): LGHDT, YNNKEL (reference sequence). V shed 4 bases and J 0 bases; nucleotides not matched to a gene: 2. The CDR3 has 15 amino acids.

The chain employs TRBV5-1 and TRBJ1-2; 10 nucleotides line up with TRBD1. CDR3 length: 15 residues. CDR1 SGHRS and CDR2 YFSETQ come from the germline V gene. Trimming at V came to 1 base and at J to 6 bases, leaving 6 bases not matched to a gene. CDR3 sequence: CASSLTLGQGNGYTF. CDR3 DNA: TGCGCCAGCAGCTTGACCTTGGGACAGGGGAATGGCTACACCTTC.

V gene TRBV19 combines with J gene TRBJ2-3; D not resolved. This CDR3 is built from 14 residues. Germline values: CDR1 LNHDA, CDR2 SQIVND (reference sequence). V lost 2 bases and J 4 bases, leaving 10 bases between the germline ends. CDR3 DNA: TGTGCCAGTAGTATACTAATTTCGGCAGATACGCAGTATTTT. Residues: CASSILISADTQYF.

This clone was seen only once. This chain joins TRBV9 and TRBJ2-3; D ambiguous. Per the germline V gene, CDR1 is SGDLS and CDR2 is YYNGEE. The CDR3 covers 15 residues. With 0 bases removed from V and 0 bases from J, the gap between germline ends came to 8 bases. CDR3 sequence: CASSVGQLSTDTQYF. The CDR3 DNA is TGTGCCAGCAGCGTAGGGCAGTTGAGCACAGATACGCAGTATTTT.

The chain is built from TRBV5-1 and TRBJ2-7, with D perhaps matching TRBD1 or TRBD2 (5 bases each). The CDR3 runs 16 residues. V lost 0 bases and J lost 3, with 16 bases in between. Germline loops: CDR1 SGHRS, CDR2 YFSETQ. The CDR3 sequence is CASSLAIGADRYEQYF. In DNA form, the CDR3 reads TGCGCCAGCAGCTTGGCCATCGGGGCGGATCGCTACGAGCAGTACTTC.

This chain links TRBV7-2 with TRBJ1-5; 7 bases map to TRBD1. This CDR3 contains 15 residues. The V and J ends lost 5 bases and 1 base, in that order; junction bases with no gene match: 5. Germline loops: CDR1 SGHTA, CDR2 FQGNSA. This CDR3 reads CASSPGTASNQPQHF. The CDR3 DNA sequence: TGTGCCAGCAGCCCTGGGACAGCAAGCAATCAGCCCCAGCATTTT. The full variable domain, with the rest looked up from reference TRBV7-2 and TRBJ1-5, is GAGVSQSPSNKVTEKGKDVELRCDPISGHTALYWYRQSLGQGLEFLIYFQGNSAPDKSGLPSDRFSAERTGGSVSTLTIQRTQQEDSAVYLCASSPGTASNQPQHFGDGTRLSIL.

The chain recombines TRBV19 with TRBJ1-4; D unclear. The CDR3 totals 14 residues. The V gene's germline CDR1 is LNHDA and CDR2 SQIVND (reference sequence). Between the trimmed V and J ends, which lost 6 bases and 0 bases, there was a span of 8 bases. CDR3 in amino acids: CASSIGTTNEKLFF. CDR3 nucleotide sequence: TGTGCCAGTAGCATTGGGACAACTAATGAAAAACTGTTTTTT.

The chain links TRBV4-1 to TRBJ1-2, with TRBD1 identical over 9 bases. J gave up 4 bases and V 0 bases, and 12 bases lay outside the gene matches. The CDR3 has 18 amino acids. Germline CDR1 and CDR2: MGHRA and YSYEKL. The CDR3, as DNA: TGCGCCAGCAGCCAAGAGGGAAGAGCGGACAGGGGAGGCTATGGCTACACCTTC. As protein: CASSQEGRADRGGYGYTF.

This rearrangement joins TRBV5-1 to TRBJ1-4, with D hard to call. V lost 0 bases to trimming and J lost 0 bases, with 6 bases between them. CDR1 SGHRS and CDR2 YFSETQ come from the germline V gene. The CDR3 sequence is 15 residues long. The CDR3 sequence: CASSLDLSTNEKLFF. The CDR3 DNA follows: TGCGCCAGCAGCTTGGATCTTTCAACTAATGAAAAACTGTTTTTT.

The V call is TRBV6-5, the J call TRBJ2-7; 9 bases agree with TRBD2. Germline CDR1 and CDR2: MNHEY and SVGAGI. J was trimmed by 3 bases and V by 5 bases; bases with no gene match: 2. The CDR3 extends over 13 amino acids. This CDR3 is CASSPTSGYEQYF. In DNA, the CDR3 is TGTGCCAGCAGTCCGACTAGCGGCTACGAGCAGTACTTC.

V is TRBV18 and J is TRBJ2-1; 11 nucleotides agree with TRBD2. Per germline, CDR1 KGHSH and CDR2 LQKENI. After removal of 4 bases from V and 9 bases from J, the junction contained 5 bases not matched to a gene. There are 14 residues in the CDR3. The CDR3 loop is CASSQLAGDSEQFF. The CDR3 nucleotides are TGTGCCAGCTCACAACTAGCGGGAGACAGTGAGCAGTTCTTC.

The chain carries TRBV19 and TRBJ1-2, with D possibly matching TRBD1 (6 bases). With 4 bases removed from V and 4 bases from J, the gap between germline ends came to 10 bases. Per germline, CDR1 LNHDA and CDR2 SQIVND (reference sequence). The CDR3 is 13 amino acids. CDR3 amino acids: CASSNRAGYGYTF. In DNA, the CDR3 is TGTGCCAGTAGTAACAGGGCCGGCTATGGCTACACCTTC.

This chain joins TRBV2 and TRBJ2-2, with 7 bases fitting TRBD1. The V and J ends lost 4 bases and 3 bases, in that order; junction bases with no gene match: 5. This CDR3 is built from 15 residues. CDR1 is SNHLY and CDR2 is FYNNEI in the germline V gene. The CDR3 coding sequence is TGTGCCAGCAGTGCCGCGACAGGGCACACCGGGGAGCTGTTTTTT. It translates to CASSAATGHTGELFF.